The 3 T cell receptor beta chains below come from one sample, sequenced in a study of T cell repertoires in cytomegalovirus infection. TCRdb reanalysed the reads using MiXCR and keeps one entry per CDR3 protein. This sample has just under 500,000 distinct CDR3 sequences, with around 35% found just once. Antigens for these TCRs are unknown. The material sequenced was cultured PBMCs, taken from culture after CMV antigen stimulation. The receptors were gathered from a human donor in good health (CMV status not recorded). Some clones in this sample may be carry-over from other donors' samples.

This clonotype was picked up a small number of times. The V call is TRBV12-5, the J call TRBJ2-2; TRBD1 might be the D (5 bases). The V end lost 7 bases, the J end lost 5 bases, and 5 bases lay between the germline ends. The germline CDR1 and CDR2 sequences are LGHNT and FRNRAP. The CDR3 length is 11 residues. The CDR3 bases are TGTGCTAGTGAGGGGACCGGGGAGCTGTTTTTT. It encodes CASEGTGELFF. The entire variable domain, with the rest obtained from reference TRBV12-5 and TRBJ2-2, is as follows: DARVTQTPRHKVTEMGQEVTMRCQPILGHNTVFWYRQTMMQGLELLAYFRNRAPLDDSGMPKDRFSAEMPDATLATLKIQPSEPRDSAVYFCASEGTGELFFGEGSRLTVL.

Many counts were recorded for this clonotype. The rearrangement uses TRBV12-3 or TRBV12-4 and TRBJ1-4; D might be TRBD1 (6 bases). The CDR3 totals 17 residues. Trimming removed 5 bases at V and 8 bases at J, with 24 bases between. CDR3 coding DNA: TGTGCCAGCAGTCCCCACAGGGACCTGCTCGGGGTGGAAAAACTGTTTTTT. Amino acid sequence: CASSPHRDLLGVEKLFF.

This CDR3 reads CASSLGLGGNTIYF. CDR3 in DNA: TGTGCCAGCAGCTTAGGGTTAGGGGGAAACACCATATATTTT. V and J are TRBV7-2 and TRBJ1-3; D uncertain. Trimming stripped 1 base from V and 4 bases from J, with 8 bases between. The CDR3 has 14 amino acids. CDR1 is SGHTA and CDR2 is FQGNSA in the germline V gene.